The source of this T cell receptor beta chain is a study of blood T cell repertoires in COVID-19. Study information: The United States, Italy and Spain were the sources of the acute and convalescent COVID-19 samples. Sources were T cells, B-cell-depleted T cells, or PBMCs; the material itself was cDNA or gDNA.

The authors' processing: By means of reference gene primer amplification, nucleated cell counts were estimated. Generated by immunoSEQ multiplex PCR, the TCRdb table keeps only in-frame clones and is missing some. The D gene and trimming were derived from the DNA, and the V and J assignments and clone size from that table. The sample consists of a few hundred thousand clones, 89% of them appearing once. This CDR3 is built from 12 residues. Germline loops: CDR1 SGHNT, CDR2 YENEEA. Trimming left V 5 bases short and J 6 bases short, with 8 bases between. Sequenced material: peripheral blood. The chain links TRBV11-3 to TRBJ1-3; D remains ambiguous. The TCR was taken from a woman in her twenties or thirties with COVID-19, enrolled during active disease. The CDR3 here is CASSIRKNTIYF. The CDR3 nucleotides are TGTGCCAGCAGCATCAGGAAAAACACCATATATTTT.